The sequence of this T cell receptor (beta chain) was determined in a study of T-cell memory formation after mild COVID-19 (dated by TCRdb to about 2021). Looking at the study overall: Most TCR sequence clusters were specific to one of the two donors. T-cell clones expanding and contracting after mild COVID-19 in two donors were tracked by longitudinal TCRalpha and TCRbeta repertoire sequencing. Two young, previously healthy adult volunteers made up the cohort, one male and one female.

V is shortened by 3 bases, J by 3 bases, and the region joining them spans 8 bases. Counted from cysteine to phenylalanine, this CDR3 has 13 amino acids. CDR3 DNA is the only sequence kept; it has 39 bases, read in frame from the first base. Ficoll-Paque density gradient centrifugation was the method used to isolate PBMCs. Sequenced on an Illumina NovaSeq 6000. Using 5'RACE with constant-segment primers, TCRalpha and TCRbeta cDNA libraries were constructed, with sample barcodes and unique molecular identifiers added in the process. Trizol reagent was used to extract RNA from every sample. Libraries were amplified in two PCR steps, with a second sample barcode and Illumina TruSeq adapters added in the second step. The libraries were sequenced on an Illumina NovaSeq using 2 x 150 bp paired-end reads. The study's processing was this. The reads were demultiplexed and collapsed into UMI-guided consensus sequences using migec v1.2.7. Using mixcr v2.1.11, UMI consensuses were aligned to TRA and TRB V and J templates and then assembled into clonotypes. Clonotypes were classified as expanded or contracted when called significant by both edgeR and NoisET, with noise models trained on biological replicates. edgeR calls used a false discovery rate-adjusted p below 0.01 and a log2 fold-change threshold of 1. PCA with hierarchical clustering of max-normalized trajectories of the 1000 most abundant clonotypes was used as exploratory dynamics analysis. The CD4 or CD8 phenotype of responding clones was assigned using the separately sequenced CD4+ and CD8+ repertoires. TCRdb reprocessed the public reads (quality trimming at Q25 with fastp, clone calling with MiXCR) and kept in-frame beta chains. Rows are combined by CDR3 protein, so each entry shows the most common genes and DNA. It is TCRdb's table, rather than the study itself, that gives the V and J calls and clone size. This sample gives approximately 570,000 distinct CDR3 sequences in total; roughly 18% of them show up just once. Of the sample, around 12% is held by the ten largest clones.

Points on this clonotype: This receptor's antigen is unknown. Base-call qualities are not available, and no considerably larger clone is one nucleotide away.

Study-level results and caveats: Only a couple of mild cases were covered by the study, and larger cohorts that include severe cases with pre-infection samples were considered necessary. The detection of some responding clones in pre-infection memory suggests that pre-existing cross-reactive memory T cells joined the SARS-CoV-2 response. SARS-CoV-2 specificity was not confirmed for the second-wave clones peaking on day 37. Contracting CD4+ clones appeared mostly in the CM and EM memory subsets, whereas CD8+ clones were enriched in EMRA. From day 15 to 85, contracting clones showed balanced CD4/CD8 phenotypes, whereas a second wave of clones that expanded from day 15 to 37 leaned towards CD4+.

The receptor's source is an adult woman who had mild COVID-19 (a few samples of this study predate the infection). The sample titles of this study are shuffled in the database, so cell type and time point are left out; the donor was told from shared clones. Input material: PBMCs or a T cell subset sorted from them (not recorded which). This sequence uses TRBV12-3 or TRBV12-4 and TRBJ2-5; the D segment cannot be called with confidence. The DNA sequence reads TGTGCCAGCAGTTTGTCAGAGAAAGAGACCCAGTACTTC. This encodes CASSLSEKETQYF.